The 28 T cell receptor beta chains reported below all come from one sample, sequenced in a study of response to subunit inactivated influenza vaccine. TCRdb re-analysed the RT-PCR reads in MiXCR, keeping a single row per CDR3 protein. Seen here are hundreds of thousands of distinct CDR3 sequences, 10% to 12% observed once, and the top ten hold approximately 10%. The same sample was also studied in work on T cells expressing NK-cell markers. As reported in that work: A 5'RACE template switching approach incorporating UMIs was used to make TCR beta cDNA.

The material was PBMCs from blood, obtained on the day of vaccination. Receptor source: a man in his forties or fifties who received an inactivated influenza vaccine.

The rearrangement uses TRBV4-1 and TRBJ2-3, with TRBD2 matching over 8 bases. This CDR3 has 17 amino acids. Germline trimming cut 4 bases from V and 2 bases from J; bases unmatched to any gene: 11. CDR1 and CDR2 from the germline V gene are MGHRA and YSYEKL. CDR3 nucleotides: TGCGCCAGCAGCCCCTCGGGAGCGGGGGTTCCCACAGATACGCAGTATTTT. Protein: CASSPSGAGVPTDTQYF.

This sequence joins TRBV15 and TRBJ2-7; TRBD1 is a possible D gene (7 bases). The CDR3 is 14 amino acids. V lost 3 bases to trimming and J lost 5 bases, with 14 bases between them. Germline CDR1 LNHNV, CDR2 YYDKDF (reference sequence). CDR3 nucleotides: TGTGCCACCAGCAGGAGCCCCAGGGGGGACGAGCAGTACTTC. This codes for CATSRSPRGDEQYF.

This chain uses TRBV7-6 with TRBJ1-4; no firm D call. CDR3 length equals 15 residues. In germline, CDR1 is SGHVS, CDR2 FNYEAQ. V lost 5 bases and J 6 bases, leaving 16 bases between the germline ends. CDR3: CASSPRWGGYEKLFF. The DNA of the CDR3 is TGTGCCAGCAGCCCGAGGTGGGGAGGGTATGAAAAACTGTTTTTT.

The J gene is TRBJ1-2, the V gene TRBV6-6, with unresolved D. With 4 bases removed from V and 7 bases from J, the gap between germline ends came to 13 bases. The CDR3 covers 13 residues. Germline CDR1 and CDR2: MNHNY and SVGAGI (reference sequence). The CDR3 DNA is TGTGCCAGCAGTTCTACTCGTGGATTTGGCTACACCTTC. It is translated as CASSSTRGFGYTF.

V usage is TRBV28 and J usage is TRBJ1-1; 7 nucleotides align to TRBD1. The CDR3 spans 12 residues. Trimming removed 8 bases from V and 6 bases from J; junction bases left unmatched: 6. From germline, CDR1 is MDHEN and CDR2 SYDVKM. The CDR3, as DNA: TGTGCCAGCGGGTTTCAGGGGGCTGAAGCTTTCTTT. It codes for CASGFQGAEAFF.

This clonotype was seen only a few times. The V gene is TRBV15, the J gene TRBJ2-5; 13 nucleotides align to TRBD2. The CDR3 covers 17 residues. J was trimmed by 2 bases and V by 0 bases; bases with no gene match: 3. Germline V CDR1 and CDR2: LNHNV, YYDKDF (reference sequence). CDR3 loop: CATSRELAGGRQETQYF. In DNA form, the CDR3 reads TGTGCCACCAGCAGAGAACTAGCGGGGGGGCGACAAGAGACCCAGTACTTC.

This clonotype was seen a few times. The gene calls are TRBV12-3 or TRBV12-4 and TRBJ2-1; D unclear. V lost 6 bases, J lost 8 bases, and 11 bases lay in between. The CDR3 totals 12 residues. The CDR3 here is CASSPQPDEQFF. The CDR3 DNA reads TGTGCCAGCAGCCCCCAGCCGGATGAGCAGTTCTTC.

This sequence joins TRBV12-3 or TRBV12-4 and TRBJ2-4, with D possibly matching TRBD2 (6 bases). Gene TRBJ2-1 matches the end of the DNA better, so the J call may be wrong. The CDR3 consists of 15 residues. The CDR3 sequence is CASRRFGGDENIQFF. Here the CDR3 DNA reads TGTGCCAGCCGCCGATTTGGCGGGGACGAAAACATTCAGTTCTTC.

The chain is built from TRBV20-1 and TRBJ2-1; 10 positions match TRBD2. V lost 1 base and J lost 1; bases outside the gene matches: 4. The CDR3 covers 16 residues. Germline CDR1 DFQATT, CDR2 SNEGSKA (reference sequence). The CDR3: CSARVPSGSSYNEQFF. CDR3 sequence (DNA): TGCAGTGCTAGAGTCCCTAGCGGGAGTTCCTACAATGAGCAGTTCTTC.

This clonotype has a handful of counts. This CDR3 is CASSQDLASAGNTEAFF. The DNA of the CDR3 is TGTGCCAGCAGCCAAGATTTAGCCTCGGCAGGGAACACTGAAGCTTTCTTT. The rearrangement uses TRBV4-2 and TRBJ1-1; D not certain. This CDR3 spans 17 amino acids. The germline V gene encodes CDR1 LGHNA and CDR2 YNFKEQ. V lost 0 bases to trimming and J lost 1 base, with 15 bases between them.

This clonotype has just a few counts. The CDR3 loop reads CASSLGQGGYEQFF. DNA of the CDR3: TGCGCCAGCAGCTTGGGGCAGGGAGGGTATGAGCAGTTCTTC. The rearrangement uses TRBV5-1 and TRBJ2-1; TRBD2 matches at 7 bases. The trim removed 0 bases at V and 8 bases at J, leaving 5 bases unmatched. Germline V gene sequence: CDR1 SGHRS, CDR2 YFSETQ. The CDR3 loop spans 14 amino acids.

The rearrangement joins TRBV7-2 to TRBJ1-1, with 9 bases that match TRBD1. CDR3 length equals 13 residues. Germline V gene lookup returns CDR1 SGHTA and CDR2 FQGNSA. J was trimmed by 10 bases and V by 5 bases; bases with no gene match: 8. In nucleotides, the CDR3 is TGTGCCAGCAGCCCCAGGACAGGGGAGGTAGCTTTCTTT. Amino acids: CASSPRTGEVAFF.

This chain joins TRBV5-1 and TRBJ2-1, with 7 bases that match TRBD1. Germline V CDR1 and CDR2: SGHRS, YFSETQ. V lost 0 bases to trimming and J lost 4 bases; unmatched junction nucleotides: 4. The CDR3 has 15 amino acids. CDR3 sequence: CASSLVGQLYNEQFF. CDR3 nucleotide sequence: TGCGCCAGCAGCTTGGTGGGACAGTTATACAATGAGCAGTTCTTC.

This clonotype was picked up many times. This chain links TRBV12-3 or TRBV12-4 with TRBJ1-1; TRBD1 is a possible D gene (6 bases). V lost 2 bases to trimming and J lost 3 bases, with 10 bases between them. CDR3 length: 14 amino acids. The CDR3 sequence: CASSLTGRDTEAFF. CDR3 bases: TGTGCCAGCAGTTTAACAGGGCGGGACACTGAAGCTTTCTTT.

This clonotype was seen only a few times. The chain recombines TRBV11-1 with TRBJ2-7, with 8 bases aligning to TRBD2. The CDR3 sequence is 17 residues long. Germline loops: CDR1 SGHAT, CDR2 FQDESV (reference sequence). V trimming: 5 bases; J trimming: 0 bases; junction bases outside the gene matches: 12. CDR3 protein: CASSPAGGGLSSYEQYF. The DNA of the CDR3 is TGTGCCAGCAGCCCTGCCGGGGGGGGCCTAAGCTCCTACGAGCAGTACTTC.

This clonotype occurred many times. The chain recombines TRBV12-3 or TRBV12-4 with TRBJ1-1; 10 nucleotides match TRBD1. V was pared by 4 bases and J by 4 bases, with 6 bases of the junction left unmatched. The CDR3 is 15 residues long. CDR3 sequence: CASSYRQGAGTEAFF. DNA of the CDR3: TGTGCCAGCAGTTACCGACAGGGGGCTGGCACTGAAGCTTTCTTT.

This clonotype was counted only a few times. The V and J genes are TRBV6-2 or TRBV6-3 and TRBJ1-6; D ambiguous. This CDR3 has 14 amino acids. V lost 0 bases and J 7 bases, leaving 7 bases between the germline ends. CDR1 is MNHEY and CDR2 is SVGEGT in the germline V gene. This chain's CDR3 is CASSYSNSNSPLHF. For the CDR3, the DNA is TGTGCCAGCAGTTACTCTAACAGCAATTCACCCCTCCACTTT.

In this sample, this clonotype turned up many times. The rearrangement links TRBV12-3 or TRBV12-4 to TRBJ1-1; no clear D. The CDR3 spans 12 residues. V was cut by 7 bases and J by 11 bases, with 17 bases left in between. CDR3 DNA sequence: TGTGCCAGCACCTTCCGGACGGCGGGCGCTTTCTTT. Translation: CASTFRTAGAFF.

This clonotype came up many times. This chain's CDR3 is CSARYARGQDEQFF. CDR3 DNA sequence: TGCAGTGCTAGATATGCCAGGGGGCAGGATGAGCAGTTCTTC. The chain combines TRBV20-1 with TRBJ2-1; 8 nucleotides line up with TRBD1. Looked up from germline, CDR1 is DFQATT and CDR2 is SNEGSKA (reference sequence). The CDR3 covers 14 residues. The ends lost 2 bases at V and 8 bases at J; junction bases unmatched: 8.

The gene calls are TRBV20-1 and TRBJ2-7; D remains unclear. Germline V gene data show CDR1 as DFQATT and CDR2 as SNEGSKA (reference sequence). V lost 3 bases, J lost 6 bases, and 18 bases lay in between. CDR3 length: 14 residues. In DNA, the CDR3 is TGCAGTGCTAGGCCCATTCGCTCCCCCCGCGAGCAGTACTTC. Translating gives CSARPIRSPREQYF.

This clonotype was found many times. This chain joins TRBV12-3 or TRBV12-4 and TRBJ2-2; 8 bases are shared with TRBD1. V shed 6 bases, J shed 2 bases, and the junction held 17 bases outside the gene matches. This CDR3 region has 19 residues. The CDR3 reads CASRAGTGNVARNTGELFF. The DNA of the CDR3 is TGTGCCAGCAGGGCCGGGACAGGAAATGTTGCCAGAAACACCGGGGAGCTGTTTTTT.

The CDR3 nucleotides are TGTGCCAGCAGCTCCACGGCGACGGGTGCGAACACCGGGGAGCTGTTTTTT. Translating it yields CASSSTATGANTGELFF. The chain recombines TRBV7-6 with TRBJ2-2, with D uncertain. Trimming pared 4 bases from V and 0 bases from J, leaving 15 bases between. This CDR3 spans 17 amino acids. Per germline, CDR1 SGHVS and CDR2 FNYEAQ.

The chain is built from TRBV4-2 and TRBJ1-6; the D is unclear. This CDR3 spans 16 amino acids. V was pared by 0 bases and J by 0 bases, with 6 bases between. Germline V gives CDR1 LGHNA, CDR2 YNFKEQ. CDR3 region: CASSQDPSSYNSPLHF. The CDR3 bases are TGTGCCAGCAGCCAAGACCCGAGCTCCTATAATTCACCCCTCCACTTT.

This clonotype came up a few times. The chain uses TRBV9 and TRBJ2-1; 14 bases align to TRBD2. This CDR3 has 18 amino acids. V was pared by 0 bases and J by 8 bases, with 10 bases of the junction left unmatched. Germline values: CDR1 SGDLS, CDR2 YYNGEE. CDR3 in DNA: TGTGCCAGCAGCGTAGGGGGACTAGCGGGAGCGTCGGGCGATGAGCAGTTCTTC. Protein: CASSVGGLAGASGDEQFF.

This clonotype showed up just a few times. V is TRBV7-8 and J is TRBJ2-3; possibly TRBD1 for D (6 bases). The CDR3 runs 18 residues. The germline gives CDR1 SGHVS, CDR2 FQNEAQ. Trimming took 3 bases from V and 2 from J, leaving 21 bases between them. Here the CDR3 reads CASSFALGQSSVTDTQYF. CDR3 coding DNA: TGTGCCAGCAGCTTCGCCTTAGGACAGTCGTCCGTCACAGATACGCAGTATTTT.

J is TRBJ1-1 and V is TRBV5-6, with D possibly being TRBD1 (6 bases). Germline V CDR1 and CDR2: SGHDT, YYEEEE. Trimming cost V 1 base and J 4 bases, with 11 bases left between them. The CDR3 extends over 14 amino acids. CDR3 DNA sequence: TGTGCCAGCAGCTTGCCGACGGGGGCCACTGAAGCTTTCTTT. It yields the protein CASSLPTGATEAFF.

This clonotype was observed at least ten times. The chain joins TRBV6-2 or TRBV6-3 to TRBJ2-7; a possible D gene is TRBD2 (5 bases). The CDR3 contains 13 residues. Between the trimmed V and J ends, which lost 2 bases and 1 base, there was a span of 6 bases. Germline V gene sequence: CDR1 MNHEY, CDR2 SVGEGT. The CDR3 DNA follows: TGTGCCAGCAGTTACCCGGGGTCCTACGAGCAGTACTTC. It encodes CASSYPGSYEQYF.

The table lists this clonotype with many counts. This chain connects TRBV30 to TRBJ2-5; tentative D call: TRBD2 (5 bases). This CDR3 contains 13 residues. The germline V gene encodes CDR1 GTSNPN and CDR2 SVGIG (reference sequence). Between the trimmed V and J ends, which lost 1 base and 2 bases, there was a span of 8 bases. The CDR3 spells CAWSAGLQETQYF. As DNA, the CDR3 is TGTGCCTGGAGTGCCGGACTGCAAGAGACCCAGTACTTC.